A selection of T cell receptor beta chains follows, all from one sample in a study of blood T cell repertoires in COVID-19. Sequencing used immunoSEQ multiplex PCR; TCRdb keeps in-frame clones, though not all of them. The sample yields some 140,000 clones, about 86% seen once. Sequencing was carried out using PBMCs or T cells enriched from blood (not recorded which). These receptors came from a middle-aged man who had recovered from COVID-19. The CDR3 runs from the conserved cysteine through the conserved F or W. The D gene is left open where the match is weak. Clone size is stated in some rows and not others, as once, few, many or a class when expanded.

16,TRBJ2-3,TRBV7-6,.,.,CASSFAGGLFSDTQYF,TGTGCCAGCAGCTTTGCAGGCGGGCTTTTCTCAGATACGCAGTATTTT
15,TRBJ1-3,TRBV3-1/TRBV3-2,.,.,CASREAVSSGNTIYF,TGTGCCAGCAGAGAGGCAGTAAGCTCTGGAAACACCATATATTTT
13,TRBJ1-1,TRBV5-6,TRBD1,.,CASSIGQGTEAFF,TGTGCCAGCAGCATCGGACAGGGCACTGAAGCTTTCTTT
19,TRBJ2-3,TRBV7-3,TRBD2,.,CASSLNPSGGRVSTDTQYF,TGTGCCAGCAGCTTAAACCCTAGCGGGGGCCGGGTTAGCACAGATACGCAGTATTTT
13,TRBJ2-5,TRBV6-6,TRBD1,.,CASRSTGKETQYF,TGTGCCAGCAGGTCGACAGGGAAAGAGACCCAGTACTTC
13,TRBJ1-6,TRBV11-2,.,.,CASSPGYNSPLHF,TGTGCCAGCAGTCCCGGCTATAATTCACCCCTCCACTTT
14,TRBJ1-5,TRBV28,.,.,CASSFLGGGQPQHF,TGTGCCAGCAGTTTTTTGGGAGGGGGTCAGCCCCAGCATTTT
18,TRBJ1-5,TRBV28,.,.,CASFKWRGTSLSRQPQHF,TGTGCCAGCTTCAAATGGCGGGGTACCAGTCTATCTAGACAGCCCCAGCATTTT
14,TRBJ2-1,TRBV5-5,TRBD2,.,CASVAGSSYNEQFF,TGTGCCAGTGTAGCGGGGAGCTCCTACAATGAGCAGTTCTTC
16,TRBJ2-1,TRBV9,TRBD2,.,CASSVGGGAGGNEQFF,TGTGCCAGCAGCGTGGGCGGGGGGGCCGGTGGCAATGAGCAGTTCTTC
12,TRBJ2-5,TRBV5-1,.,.,CPGGTRGGTQYF,TGCCCCGGTGGGACAAGAGGTGGGACCCAGTACTTC
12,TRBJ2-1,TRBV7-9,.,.,CASIGGPGEQFF,TGTGCCAGCATTGGGGGCCCTGGGGAGCAGTTCTTC
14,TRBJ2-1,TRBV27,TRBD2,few,CASSLPGGGNEQFF,TGTGCCAGCAGTTTGCCCGGGGGGGGGAATGAGCAGTTCTTC
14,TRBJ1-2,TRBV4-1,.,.,CASSQDRGSGGYTF,TGCGCCAGCAGCCAAGATCGAGGGTCTGGGGGCTACACCTTC
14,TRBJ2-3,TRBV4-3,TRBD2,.,CASSQDQRGRGQYF,TGCGCCAGCAGCCAAGATCAGCGGGGTCGGGGGCAGTATTTT
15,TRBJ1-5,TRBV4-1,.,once,CASSLEQQGRQPQHF,TGCGCCAGCAGCCTAGAACAACAGGGTCGTCAGCCCCAGCATTTT
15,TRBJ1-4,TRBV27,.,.,CASSSYTGSNEKLFF,TGTGCCAGCAGTTCTTACACAGGGTCTAATGAAAAACTGTTTTTT
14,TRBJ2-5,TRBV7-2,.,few,CASSLGARGETQYF,TGTGCCAGCAGCCTAGGGGCACGGGGAGAGACCCAGTACTTC
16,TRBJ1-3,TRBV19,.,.,CASSISSRSSGNTIYF,TGTGCCAGTAGTATCAGTAGCCGGAGCTCTGGAAACACCATATATTTT
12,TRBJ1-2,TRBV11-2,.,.,CASSPSNYGYTF,TGTGCCAGCAGCCCCTCGAACTATGGCTACACCTTC
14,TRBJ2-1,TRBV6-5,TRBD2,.,CASKLADAYNEQFF,TGTGCCAGCAAACTAGCGGATGCCTACAATGAGCAGTTCTTC
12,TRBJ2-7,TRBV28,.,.,CASSSRNYEQYF,TGTGCCAGCAGTTCCAGGAACTACGAGCAGTACTTC
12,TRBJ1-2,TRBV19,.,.,CASGSGSYGYTF,TGTGCCAGTGGGTCAGGATCGTATGGCTACACCTTC
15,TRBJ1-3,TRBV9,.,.,CASSVAGGNGNTIYF,TGTGCCAGCAGCGTAGCGGGGGGGAACGGAAACACCATATATTTT
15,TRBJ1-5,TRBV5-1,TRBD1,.,CASSRDSGSNQPQHF,TGCGCCAGCAGCCGGGACAGTGGGAGCAATCAGCCCCAGCATTTT
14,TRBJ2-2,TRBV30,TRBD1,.,CAWSQGAGPGELFF,TGTGCCTGGAGTCAGGGGGCCGGACCCGGGGAGCTGTTTTTT
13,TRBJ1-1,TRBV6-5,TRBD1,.,CASSFTGGAEAFF,TGTGCCAGCAGTTTTACAGGGGGCGCTGAAGCTTTCTTT
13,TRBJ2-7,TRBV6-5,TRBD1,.,CASSQQQGLEQYF,TGTGCCAGCAGTCAACAACAGGGGCTCGAGCAGTACTTC
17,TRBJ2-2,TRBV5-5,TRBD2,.,CASSSTSGGLLTGELFF,TGTGCCAGCAGTTCGACTAGCGGGGGGCTTCTGACCGGGGAGCTGTTTTTT
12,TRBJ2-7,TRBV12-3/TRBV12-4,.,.,CASSFGSYEQYF,TGTGCCAGCAGTTTCGGGAGCTACGAGCAGTACTTC
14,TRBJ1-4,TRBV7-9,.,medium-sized,CASSLLINGGKLFF,TGTGCCAGCAGCTTATTAATCAACGGAGGGAAACTGTTTTTT
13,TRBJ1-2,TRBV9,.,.,CASSVATGSGYTF,TGTGCCAGCAGCGTAGCTACAGGGAGTGGCTACACCTTC
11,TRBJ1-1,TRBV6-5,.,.,CASRGTAEAFF,TGTGCCAGCAGGGGGACTGCTGAAGCTTTCTTT
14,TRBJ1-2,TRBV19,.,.,CASNPAAQGRGYTF,TGTGCCAGTAACCCGGCAGCACAGGGCCGGGGCTACACCTTC
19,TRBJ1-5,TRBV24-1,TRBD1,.,CATPIPAQGQGAGNQPQHF,TGTGCCACCCCGATCCCAGCCCAGGGACAGGGGGCGGGCAATCAGCCCCAGCATTTT
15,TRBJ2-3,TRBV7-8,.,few,CASSLARTVQDTQYF,TGTGCCAGCAGCTTAGCGCGGACAGTCCAAGATACGCAGTATTTT
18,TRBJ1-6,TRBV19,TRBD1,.,CASSDRGNGFSYNSPLHF,TGTGCCAGTAGCGACAGGGGGAATGGTTTTTCCTATAATTCACCCCTCCACTTT
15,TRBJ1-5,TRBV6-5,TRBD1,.,CASSPDRGGGQPQHF,TGTGCCAGCAGCCCGGACAGGGGCGGAGGTCAGCCCCAGCATTTT
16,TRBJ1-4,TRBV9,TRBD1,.,CASSGTGGLANEKLFF,TGTGCCAGCAGCGGAACAGGGGGATTGGCTAATGAAAAACTGTTTTTT
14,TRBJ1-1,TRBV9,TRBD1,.,CASSPGQLNTEAFF,TGTGCCAGCAGCCCGGGACAGTTGAACACTGAAGCTTTCTTT
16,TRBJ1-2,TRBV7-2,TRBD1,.,CASTLAGQGVGYGYTF,TGTGCCAGCACCCTGGCGGGACAGGGGGTTGGCTATGGCTACACCTTC
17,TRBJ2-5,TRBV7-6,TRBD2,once,CASSAYPSGGARQTQYF,TGTGCCAGCAGCGCCTATCCTAGCGGGGGGGCCAGACAGACCCAGTACTTC
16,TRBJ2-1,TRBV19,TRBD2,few,CASSPPGLAGGNEQFF,TGTGCCAGTAGTCCACCGGGGCTAGCGGGGGGTAATGAGCAGTTCTTC
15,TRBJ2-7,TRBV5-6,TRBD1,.,CASSLWGQPFYEQYF,TGTGCCAGCAGCTTGTGGGGACAGCCTTTCTACGAGCAGTACTTC
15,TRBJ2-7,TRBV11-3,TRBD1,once,CASPSRGTGVYEQYF,TGTGCCAGCCCCAGTCGAGGGACAGGGGTGTACGAGCAGTACTTC
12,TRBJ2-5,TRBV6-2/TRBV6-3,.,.,CASSDTPETQYF,TGTGCCAGCAGTGACACTCCGGAGACCCAGTACTTC
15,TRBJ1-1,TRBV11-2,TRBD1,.,CASRHGTGSFTEAFF,TGTGCCAGCAGACACGGGACAGGGTCTTTCACTGAAGCTTTCTTT
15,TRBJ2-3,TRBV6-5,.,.,CASHPASAGTDTQYF,TGTGCCAGCCACCCGGCTAGCGCCGGCACAGATACGCAGTATTTT
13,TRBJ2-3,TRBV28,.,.,CASSFQITDTQYF,TGTGCCAGCAGTTTTCAGATCACAGATACGCAGTATTTT
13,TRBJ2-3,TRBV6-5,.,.,CASCQGLTDTQYF,TGTGCCAGCTGTCAGGGCCTCACAGATACGCAGTATTTT
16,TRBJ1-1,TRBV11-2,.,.,CASSFSTRSSVTEAFF,TGTGCCAGCAGCTTTTCCACGCGGTCTTCGGTGACTGAAGCTTTCTTT
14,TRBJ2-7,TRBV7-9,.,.,CASSPLRSSYEQYF,TGTGCCAGCAGCCCCCTCCGGAGCTCCTACGAGCAGTACTTC
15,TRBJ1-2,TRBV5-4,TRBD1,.,CASSLAGTGVYGYTF,TGTGCCAGCAGCTTGGCCGGGACAGGGGTCTATGGCTACACCTTC
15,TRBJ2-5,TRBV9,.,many,CASSVGQGLGETQYF,TGTGCCAGCAGCGTAGGCCAGGGGCTAGGAGAGACCCAGTACTTC